These T cell receptor beta chains were read from a single sample in a study of cytomegalovirus exposure and HLA in healthy donors. The protocol was immunoSEQ multiplex PCR, while the TCRdb copy is restricted to in-frame clones and leaves out a portion. Of some 160,000 clones listed, 70% to 80% are singletons. Material: PBMCs. Receptors originate from a man aged 60-69 years in good health and CMV-seronegative. Each CDR3 is given with its conserved first and last residue. A D gene is named only where the DNA matches it firmly. Where a row states a size, it is once, few, many or the class of an expanded clone; other rows omit it.

j_call cdr3_length d_call clone_size v_call cdr3_aa cdr3_nt
TRBJ1-1 14 TRBD1 . TRBV5-1 CASSWGQGTTEAFF TGCGCCAGCAGCTGGGGACAGGGAACCACTGAAGCTTTCTTT
TRBJ2-7 16 TRBD2 . TRBV5-4 CASSLGLAGGLDEQYF TGTGCCAGCAGCTTGGGATTAGCGGGGGGGCTTGACGAGCAGTACTTC
TRBJ1-5 12 . . TRBV19 CASSIAFQPQHF TGTGCCAGTAGTATAGCCTTTCAGCCCCAGCATTTT
TRBJ1-4 15 . . TRBV2 CASSEIGGQQEKLFF TGTGCCAGCAGTGAGATCGGGGGGCAACAGGAAAAACTGTTTTTT
TRBJ1-1 16 TRBD1 . TRBV27 CASSLEGAWGNTEAFF TGTGCCAGCAGTTTAGAGGGGGCTTGGGGGAACACTGAAGCTTTCTTT
TRBJ1-4 15 TRBD1 few TRBV27 CASSFLGQGGEKLFF TGTGCCAGCAGTTTCCTGGGACAGGGGGGAGAAAAACTGTTTTTT
TRBJ2-1 15 TRBD1 once TRBV6-5 CASSLGDRGSNEQFF TGTGCCAGCAGTTTAGGGGACAGGGGGTCCAATGAGCAGTTCTTC
TRBJ2-7 15 . . TRBV7-8 CASSLAPDRTYEQYF TGTGCCAGCAGCTTAGCGCCCGACAGAACCTACGAGCAGTACTTC
TRBJ1-5 15 TRBD1 . TRBV15 CATSGQGYSNQPQHF TGTGCCACCAGCGGACAGGGCTATAGCAATCAGCCCCAGCATTTT
TRBJ1-2 14 TRBD1 . TRBV30 CAWSVSDRGTGYTF TGTGCCTGGAGTGTATCGGACAGGGGGACTGGCTACACCTTC
TRBJ2-1 14 . . TRBV6-1 CASSEFGLRGEQFF TGTGCCAGCAGTGAATTTGGACTTCGGGGTGAGCAGTTCTTC
TRBJ2-2 16 . . TRBV10-3 CAISANGGENTGELFF TGTGCCATCAGTGCGAACGGCGGGGAGAACACCGGGGAGCTGTTTTTT
TRBJ1-2 14 TRBD1 . TRBV2 CASSEWDRVYGYTF TGTGCCAGCAGTGAATGGGACAGGGTTTATGGCTACACCTTC
TRBJ1-1 13 . . TRBV5-1 CASSLPGITEAFF TGCGCCAGCAGCTTACCAGGGATCACTGAAGCTTTCTTT
TRBJ1-5 14 . . TRBV6-6 CASVRGSGNQPQHF TGTGCCAGCGTGCGGGGAAGCGGCAATCAGCCCCAGCATTTT
TRBJ2-1 18 . . TRBV12-5 CASGLGPVQGKRFNEQFF TGTGCTAGTGGTTTAGGCCCAGTTCAGGGAAAAAGGTTCAATGAGCAGTTCTTC
TRBJ2-5 13 . . TRBV7-9 CASSNRQEETQYF TGTGCCAGCAGCAACCGACAGGAAGAGACCCAGTACTTC
TRBJ2-1 15 . . TRBV5-1 CASSLLAGRQGEQFF TGCGCCAGCAGCTTGTTGGCGGGGCGGCAGGGTGAGCAGTTCTTC
TRBJ2-7 15 TRBD1 . TRBV28 CASSLISGQSYEQYF TGTGCCAGCAGTTTAATATCGGGACAGAGCTACGAGCAGTACTTC
TRBJ2-2 16 . . TRBV6-6 CASSYSSHSNTGELFF TGTGCCAGCAGTTACTCGTCACATTCGAACACCGGGGAGCTGTTTTTT
TRBJ2-7 15 TRBD1 few TRBV9 CASSVTGAFSDEQYF TGTGCCAGCAGCGTTACAGGGGCCTTTTCGGACGAGCAGTACTTC
TRBJ2-5 11 . . TRBV7-9 CASSSRETQYF TGTGCCAGCAGTTCCCGAGAGACCCAGTACTTC
TRBJ2-3 14 TRBD1 . TRBV4-2 CASSLRTGEDTQYF TGTGCCAGCAGCCTCCGGACAGGGGAAGATACGCAGTATTTT
TRBJ2-5 13 TRBD2 . TRBV29-1 CSVAGGFQETQYF TGCAGCGTTGCCGGGGGGTTTCAAGAGACCCAGTACTTC
TRBJ1-6 16 . . TRBV7-8 CASSLYRSSYNSPLHF TGTGCCAGCAGCTTATACAGAAGCTCCTATAATTCACCCCTCCACTTT
TRBJ2-7 21 TRBD2 . TRBV15 CATSRDLPGTSGGVRAYEQYF TGTGCCACCAGCAGGGATCTCCCGGGGACTAGCGGGGGTGTGAGGGCCTACGAGCAGTACTTC
TRBJ1-1 13 . . TRBV5-1 CASSLVSDTEAFF TGCGCCAGCAGCTTGGTGTCGGACACTGAAGCTTTCTTT
TRBJ1-1 15 . few TRBV6-1 CASSRSTGFRPEAFF TGTGCCAGCAGTCGTTCGACAGGTTTCCGCCCTGAAGCTTTCTTT
TRBJ2-1 15 . . TRBV9 CASSVGASSYNEQFF TGTGCCAGCAGCGTAGGCGCGAGCTCCTACAATGAGCAGTTCTTC
TRBJ1-1 13 . once TRBV6-6 CASQSMVNTEAFF TGTGCCAGCCAGTCGATGGTGAACACTGAAGCTTTCTTT
TRBJ1-4 14 . . TRBV7-2 CASSFGQTATDLAF TGTGCCAGCAGCTTCGGACAGACCGCCACTGACTTGGCTTTT
TRBJ1-2 16 TRBD1 once TRBV9 CASSLDRGQGTGGYPF TGTGCCAGCAGCTTGGACCGAGGACAGGGGACGGGAGGCTACCCCTTC
TRBJ2-3 15 TRBD2 . TRBV30 CAWSQGGSSTDTQYF TGTGCCTGGAGCCAAGGCGGGAGTAGCACAGATACGCAGTATTTT
TRBJ1-5 16 TRBD1 . TRBV28 CASSFRDRGFNQPQHF TGTGCCAGCAGTTTTAGGGACAGGGGATTCAATCAGCCCCAGCATTTT
TRBJ1-1 14 . few TRBV5-1 CASSLAGMNTEAFF TGCGCCAGCAGCTTGGCCGGGATGAACACTGAAGCTTTCTTT
TRBJ1-1 14 . few TRBV6-5 CASSSDRPTHEAFF TGTGCCAGCAGTTCCGACAGGCCTACTCATGAAGCTTTCTTT
TRBJ2-7 14 . . TRBV7-2 CASSLMGATYEQYF TGTGCCAGCAGCTTAATGGGGGCAACCTACGAGCAGTACTTC
TRBJ1-1 14 TRBD1 . TRBV5-1 CASTPDRVNTEAFF TGCGCCAGCACCCCCGACAGGGTGAACACTGAAGCTTTCTTT
TRBJ2-7 15 TRBD1 once TRBV7-2 CASSLQDRANYEQYF TGTGCCAGCAGCTTACAGGACAGGGCAAACTACGAGCAGTACTTC
TRBJ1-1 15 . few TRBV10-3 CAIRDGGLENTEAFF TGTGCCATCAGGGATGGAGGGCTGGAGAACACTGAAGCTTTCTTT
TRBJ1-4 15 . . TRBV6-1 CASKDRPLTNEKLFF TGTGCCAGCAAAGACAGGCCTCTAACTAATGAAAAACTGTTTTTT
TRBJ1-5 14 . . TRBV27 CASSSADSNQPQHF TGTGCCAGCAGTTCTGCGGATAGCAATCAGCCCCAGCATTTT
TRBJ1-2 13 TRBD1 . TRBV5-6 CASSLRDRGGYTF TGTGCCAGCAGCCTCCGGGACAGGGGCGGCTACACCTTC
TRBJ1-4 14 . . TRBV7-9 CASSFRGIREKLFF TGTGCCAGCAGCTTTAGGGGGATACGGGAAAAACTGTTTTTT
TRBJ2-7 14 . . TRBV2 CASSAKTRNDEQYF TGTGCCAGCAGCGCTAAGACAAGGAATGACGAGCAGTACTTC
TRBJ1-2 14 . few TRBV19 CASREQGGDYGYTF TGTGCCAGTAGAGAACAGGGAGGGGACTATGGCTACACCTTC
TRBJ2-1 14 . few TRBV2 CASSEAPADNEQFF TGTGCCAGCAGTGAAGCGCCCGCGGACAATGAGCAGTTCTTC
TRBJ2-1 10 . few TRBV10-1 CASSTCVQFF TGCGCCAGCAGTACTTGTGTTCAGTTCTTC
TRBJ2-7 13 TRBD1 once TRBV5-6 CASRRTGVGEQYF TGTGCCAGCAGAAGGACAGGGGTAGGCGAGCAGTACTTC